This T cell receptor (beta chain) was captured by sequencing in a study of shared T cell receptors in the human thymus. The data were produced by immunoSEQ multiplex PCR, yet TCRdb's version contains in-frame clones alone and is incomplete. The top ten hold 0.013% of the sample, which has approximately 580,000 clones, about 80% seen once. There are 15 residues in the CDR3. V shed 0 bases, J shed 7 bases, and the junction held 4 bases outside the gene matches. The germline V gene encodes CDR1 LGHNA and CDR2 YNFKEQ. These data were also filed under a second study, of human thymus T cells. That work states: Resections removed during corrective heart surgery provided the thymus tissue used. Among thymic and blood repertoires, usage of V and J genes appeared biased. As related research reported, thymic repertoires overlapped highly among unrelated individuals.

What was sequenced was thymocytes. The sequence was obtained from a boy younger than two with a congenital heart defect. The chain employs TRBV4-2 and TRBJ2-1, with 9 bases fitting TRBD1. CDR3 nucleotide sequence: TGTGCCAGCAGCCAAGAGGGACAGGGAGAGAATGAGCAGTTCTTC. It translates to CASSQEGQGENEQFF.